This T cell receptor beta chain was observed in a study of T cell repertoires in cytomegalovirus infection. Notes on this clonotype: What it binds is not known.

TCRdb redid the calling of the reads with MiXCR, one entry per CDR3 protein. The top ten hold 55% to 60% of the sample, which has about 220,000 distinct CDR3 sequences, approximately 40% seen once. The study's findings and limits: Clonotype analysis showed dominance of the ex vivo response by HLA-C-restricted CMV-specific TCR beta clonotypes.

This specimen consisted of CD8+ T cells from cultured PBMCs, obtained from culture after CMV antigen stimulation. This TCR derives from a human donor in good health (CMV status not recorded). Some clones in this sample may be carry-over from other donors' samples.

In DNA form, the CDR3 reads TGTGCCAGCAGCTACCAGCGCCCCCGAGGGGGCACAGATACGCAGTATTTT. Translating it yields CASSYQRPRGGTDTQYF. This sequence joins TRBV7-8 and TRBJ2-3, with D possibly called TRBD1 or TRBD2 (5 bases each). Trimming stripped 4 bases from V and 1 base from J, with 18 bases between. CDR1 SGHVS and CDR2 FQNEAQ come from the germline V gene. CDR3 length: 17 residues.